The clone carrying this TCR beta chain was observed once. Its antigen is not identified. Sample treatment: roughly nine-day PBMC culture with coronavirus spike peptide pools or control peptides (ViraFEST assay). The data derive from a study of vaccination and CD4 T cells after COVID-19. Looking at the study overall: Overlapping spike peptides of SARS-CoV-2, HCoV-NL63, HCoV-OC43 and HCoV-229E stimulated the cells. Study outcomes and limitations: Convalescent patients had 304 of 307 vaccine-specific clones showing spike mono-reactivity. Convalescent patients studied were relatively few, and early post-infection timepoints were absent.

The CDR3 has 15 residues. Trimming stripped 0 bases from V and 7 bases from J, with 10 bases between. Per the germline V gene, CDR1 is MNHEY and CDR2 is SVGAGI. Sequencing of cultured CD4+ T cell DNA used the Oncomine TCR Beta short-read assay. TCRdb reprocessed the PCR reads with MiXCR, giving one entry per CDR3 protein. The table has about 16,000 distinct CDR3 sequences, 48% seen once. The rearrangement links TRBV6-5 to TRBJ1-6; D may be TRBD1 (6 bases). This receptor was taken from a human donor who had recovered from COVID-19. The sample in question was CD4+ T cells from blood, cultured in vitro, obtained before SARS-CoV-2 vaccination. This CDR3 is CASSYSQGMNSPLHF. The CDR3 region has the DNA TGTGCCAGCAGTTACTCCCAGGGGATGAATTCACCCCTCCACTTT.